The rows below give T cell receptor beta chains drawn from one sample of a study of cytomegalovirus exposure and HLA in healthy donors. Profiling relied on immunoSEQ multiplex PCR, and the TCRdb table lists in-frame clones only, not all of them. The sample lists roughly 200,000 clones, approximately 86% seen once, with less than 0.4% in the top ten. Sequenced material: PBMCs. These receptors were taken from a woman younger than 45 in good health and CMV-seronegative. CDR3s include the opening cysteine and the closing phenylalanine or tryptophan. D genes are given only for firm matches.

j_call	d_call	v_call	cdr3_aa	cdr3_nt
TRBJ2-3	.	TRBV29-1	CSVELFRGKMTDTQYF	TGCAGCGTTGAATTGTTTAGGGGTAAGATGACGGACACGCAGTATTTT
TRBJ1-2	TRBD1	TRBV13	CASSLSRPTGQGVYRLYGYTF	TGTGCCAGCAGCTTAAGCAGGCCGACAGGACAGGGGGTGTATAGGCTCTATGGCTACACCTTC
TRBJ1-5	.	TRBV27	CASANLGTNNQPQHF	TGTGCCAGCGCAAACCTTGGGACAAATAATCAGCCCCAGCATTTT
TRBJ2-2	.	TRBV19	CASSKNRATGELFF	TGTGCCAGTAGTAAGAACAGAGCCACCGGGGAGCTGTTTTTT
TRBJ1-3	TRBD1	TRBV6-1	CASSDRGTGNTIYF	TGTGCCAGCAGTGACAGGGGGACTGGAAACACCATATATTTT
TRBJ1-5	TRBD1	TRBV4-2	CASSQGARGLQPQHF	TGTGCCAGCAGCCAAGGAGCCAGGGGGCTTCAGCCCCAGCATTTT
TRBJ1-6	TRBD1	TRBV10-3	CAISEGKGQYNSPLHF	TGTGCCATCAGTGAGGGAAAGGGACAGTATAATTCACCCCTCCACTTT
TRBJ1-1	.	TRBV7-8	CASSIGHDNTEAFF	TGTGCCAGCAGCATAGGACACGACAACACTGAAGCTTTCTTT
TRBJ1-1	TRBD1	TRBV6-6	CATGRQGNTEAFF	TGTGCCACTGGCCGACAGGGGAACACTGAAGCTTTCTTT
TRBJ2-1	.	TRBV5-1	CASSLEGGHNEQFF	TGCGCCAGCAGCTTGGAGGGCGGGCACAATGAGCAGTTCTTC